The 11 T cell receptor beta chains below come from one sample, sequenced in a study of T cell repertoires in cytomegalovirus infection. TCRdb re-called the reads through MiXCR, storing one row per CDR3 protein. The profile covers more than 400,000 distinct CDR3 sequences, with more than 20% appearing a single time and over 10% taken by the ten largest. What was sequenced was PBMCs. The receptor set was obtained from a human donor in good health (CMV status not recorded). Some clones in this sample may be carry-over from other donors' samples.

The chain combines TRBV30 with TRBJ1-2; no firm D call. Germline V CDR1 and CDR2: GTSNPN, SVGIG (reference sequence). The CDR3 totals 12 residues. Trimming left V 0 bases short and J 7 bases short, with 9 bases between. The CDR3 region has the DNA TGTGCCTGGAGTGTAACAGCGACTGGCTACACCTTC. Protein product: CAWSVTATGYTF.

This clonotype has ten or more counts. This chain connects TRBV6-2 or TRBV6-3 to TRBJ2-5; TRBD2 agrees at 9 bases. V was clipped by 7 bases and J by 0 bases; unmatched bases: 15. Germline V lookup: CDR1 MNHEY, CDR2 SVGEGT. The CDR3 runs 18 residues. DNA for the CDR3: TGTGCCAGCAAGACAAGGGGGTCTAGCGGGGCGTACCAAGAGACCCAGTACTTC. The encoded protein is CASKTRGSSGAYQETQYF.

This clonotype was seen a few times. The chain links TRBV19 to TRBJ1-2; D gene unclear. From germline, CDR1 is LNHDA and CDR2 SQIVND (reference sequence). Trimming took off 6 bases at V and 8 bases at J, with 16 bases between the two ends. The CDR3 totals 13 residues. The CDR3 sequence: CASSPASGRGYTF. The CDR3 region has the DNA TGTGCCAGTAGCCCAGCGAGTGGTCGGGGCTACACCTTC. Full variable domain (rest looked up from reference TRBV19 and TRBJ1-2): DGGITQSPKYLFRKEGQNVTLSCEQNLNHDAMYWYRQDPGQGLRLIYYSQIVNDFQKGDIAEGYSVSREKKESFPLTVTSAQKNPTAFYLCASSPASGRGYTFGSGTRLTVV.

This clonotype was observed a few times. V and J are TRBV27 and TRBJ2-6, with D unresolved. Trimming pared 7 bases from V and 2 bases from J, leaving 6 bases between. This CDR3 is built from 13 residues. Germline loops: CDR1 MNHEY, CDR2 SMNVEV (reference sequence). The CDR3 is CASTETGANVLTF. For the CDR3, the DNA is TGTGCCAGCACGGAAACTGGGGCCAACGTCCTGACTTTC.

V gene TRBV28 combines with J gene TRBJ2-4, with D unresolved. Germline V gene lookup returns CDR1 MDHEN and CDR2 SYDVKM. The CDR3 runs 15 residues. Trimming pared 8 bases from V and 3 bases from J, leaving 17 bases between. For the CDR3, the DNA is TGTGCCAGCGACTCCCCTGGTGTCGGCAAAAACATTCAGTACTTC. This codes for CASDSPGVGKNIQYF.

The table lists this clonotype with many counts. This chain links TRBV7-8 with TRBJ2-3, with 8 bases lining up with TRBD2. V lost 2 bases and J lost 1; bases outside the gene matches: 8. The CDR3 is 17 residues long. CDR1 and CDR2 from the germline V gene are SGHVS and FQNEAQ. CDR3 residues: CASSLTLTSERTDTQYF. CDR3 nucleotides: TGTGCCAGCAGCTTAACCCTGACTAGCGAACGCACAGATACGCAGTATTTT.

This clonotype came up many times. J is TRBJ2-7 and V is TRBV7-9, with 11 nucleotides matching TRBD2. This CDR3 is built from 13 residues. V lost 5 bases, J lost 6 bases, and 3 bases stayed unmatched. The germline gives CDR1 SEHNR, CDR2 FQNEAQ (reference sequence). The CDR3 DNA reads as TGTGCCAGCAGCCTTAGCGGGAGGGCCGAGCAGTACTTC. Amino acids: CASSLSGRAEQYF.

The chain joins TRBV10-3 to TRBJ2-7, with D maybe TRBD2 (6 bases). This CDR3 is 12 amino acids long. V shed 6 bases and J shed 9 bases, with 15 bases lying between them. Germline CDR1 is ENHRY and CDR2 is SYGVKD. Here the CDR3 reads CAISGDLLGQYF. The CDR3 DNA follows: TGTGCCATCAGCGGGGACTTGCTTGGGCAGTACTTC.

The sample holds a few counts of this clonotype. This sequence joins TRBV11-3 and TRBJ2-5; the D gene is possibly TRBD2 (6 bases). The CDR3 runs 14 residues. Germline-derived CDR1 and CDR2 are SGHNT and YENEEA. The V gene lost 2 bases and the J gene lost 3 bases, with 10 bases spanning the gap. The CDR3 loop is CASSLRTTKETQYF. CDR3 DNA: TGTGCCAGCAGCTTAAGGACTACCAAAGAGACCCAGTACTTC.

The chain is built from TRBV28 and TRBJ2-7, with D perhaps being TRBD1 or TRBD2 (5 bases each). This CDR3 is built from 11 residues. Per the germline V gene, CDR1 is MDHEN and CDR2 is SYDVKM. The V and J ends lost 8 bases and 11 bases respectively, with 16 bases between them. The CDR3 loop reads CASGSGTEEYF. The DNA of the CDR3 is TGTGCCAGCGGTTCCGGGACGGAAGAGTACTTC.

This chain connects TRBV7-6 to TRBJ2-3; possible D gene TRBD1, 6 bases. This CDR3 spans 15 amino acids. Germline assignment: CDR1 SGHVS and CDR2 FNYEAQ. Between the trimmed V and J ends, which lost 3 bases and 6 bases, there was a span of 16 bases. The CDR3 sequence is CASSLGASLGDTQYF. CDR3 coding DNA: TGTGCCAGCAGCTTGGGGGCGTCACTCGGGGATACGCAGTATTTT.